One and the same sample provided the 12 T cell receptor beta chains below, sequenced in a study of blood T cell repertoires in COVID-19 (dated by TCRdb to between 2020 and 2021). Preparation of the library involved the immunoSEQ multiplex PCR assay. As stored in TCRdb, this immuneACCESS dataset retains in-frame rearrangements with V and J assigned. A fraction of the clones does not appear; measured against another copy, unresolved V genes explain less than half of the discrepancy, and the remainder lacks a known reason. Within this sample are about 380,000 clones, with over 75% of them counted one time only. Almost 3% of the sample lies in the top ten. The source material was PBMCs or T cells enriched from blood (not recorded which). The receptors here all came from a woman aged 25 to 39 who had recovered from COVID-19.

The chain is built from TRBV3-1 (or the pseudogene TRBV3-2) and TRBJ2-4, with D unresolved. V was cut by 1 base and J by 1 base, with 5 bases left in between. The CDR3 is 14 residues long. Per the germline V gene, CDR1 is LGHDT and CDR2 is YNNKEL (reference sequence). The CDR3 is CASSQVRAKNIQYF. CDR3 in DNA: TGTGCCAGCAGCCAAGTACGGGCCAAAAACATTCAGTACTTC.

The chain carries TRBV4-1 and TRBJ2-2; unclear D gene. There are 15 residues in the CDR3. The ends were cut back, 1 base at V and 1 base at J, with 7 bases in the middle. Germline CDR1 is MGHRA and CDR2 is YSYEKL. Here the CDR3 reads CASSQVARNTGELFF. DNA for the CDR3: TGCGCCAGCAGCCAAGTGGCACGGAACACCGGGGAGCTGTTTTTT.

V and J are TRBV28 and TRBJ2-1, with TRBD2 as a possible D gene (5 bases). Germline loops: CDR1 MDHEN, CDR2 SYDVKM. V lost 5 bases to trimming and J lost 3 bases, with 14 bases between them. The CDR3 consists of 15 residues. The CDR3 sequence is CASSPRGGLYNEQFF. The CDR3 bases are TGTGCCAGCAGTCCTCGTGGAGGACTCTACAATGAGCAGTTCTTC.

V gene TRBV24-1 combines with J gene TRBJ2-3; D remains ambiguous. Between the trimmed V and J ends, which lost 7 bases and 2 bases, there was a span of 6 bases. Germline CDR1 is KGHDR and CDR2 is SFDVKD. This CDR3 is built from 12 residues. CDR3: CATRGDTDTQYF. The CDR3 DNA reads TGTGCCACCAGAGGAGACACAGATACGCAGTATTTT.

This clone was observed a few times. The chain has TRBV5-1 and TRBJ1-1; 9 nucleotides line up with TRBD1. The CDR3 has 16 residues. V was clipped by 2 bases and J by 7 bases; unmatched bases: 12. Germline V gives CDR1 SGHRS, CDR2 YFSETQ. CDR3 region: CASSFAPGQGRGEAFF. The CDR3 coding sequence is TGCGCCAGCAGCTTTGCGCCGGGACAGGGAAGGGGTGAAGCTTTCTTT.

The chain couples TRBV14 to TRBJ2-5; 7 bases match TRBD1. This CDR3 is built from 17 residues. Germline loops: CDR1 SGHDN, CDR2 FVKESK. J gave up 1 base and V 1 base, and 9 bases lay outside the gene matches. The CDR3 loop reads CASSQGRKPGGQETQYF. The CDR3 DNA reads TGTGCCAGCAGCCAAGGAAGAAAACCAGGGGGCCAAGAGACCCAGTACTTC.

The chain carries TRBV27 and TRBJ2-3, with D perhaps TRBD2 (5 bases). The CDR3 runs to 13 residues. Trimming shortened V by 6 bases and J by 8 bases, and 15 bases separated the two germline ends. The V gene's germline CDR1 is MNHEY and CDR2 SMNVEV (reference sequence). The CDR3 nucleotides are TGTGCCAGCAGCCCCAGAGACCGGGGTACGCAGTATTTT. This gives the protein CASSPRDRGTQYF.

Notes on this clone: One end of the junction is discordant with germline, which a read error may explain. This chain connects TRBV19 to TRBJ2-3, with no clear D. The germline V gene encodes CDR1 LNHDA and CDR2 SQIVND (reference sequence). The length of the CDR3 is 14 residues. The CDR3 loop is CASSLELGPDTQYF. The CDR3 DNA is TGTGCCAGTAGTCTAGAACTGGGCCCAGATACGCAGTATTTT.

In this sample, this clone turned up once. This chain joins TRBV6-4 and TRBJ1-6; unclear D gene. CDR1 MRHNA and CDR2 SNTAGT come from the germline V gene. V was cut by 11 bases and J by 7 bases, with 18 bases left in between. The length of the CDR3 is 14 residues. CDR3 sequence reads: CAPPVKEENSPLHF. The CDR3 DNA reads TGTGCCCCGCCCGTGAAGGAGGAAAATTCACCCCTCCACTTT.

The rearrangement joins TRBV28 to TRBJ2-4; 9 nucleotides match TRBD2. The CDR3 runs to 16 residues. CDR1 and CDR2 (germline): MDHEN, SYDVKM. The V and J ends lost 0 bases and 4 bases, in that order; junction bases with no gene match: 4. CDR3 region: CASSLWLAGPKNIQYF. The CDR3, as DNA: TGTGCCAGCAGTTTATGGCTAGCGGGACCTAAAAACATTCAGTACTTC. The full variable domain, its missing parts supplied by reference TRBV28 and TRBJ2-4, is DVKVTQSSRYLVKRTGEKVFLECVQDMDHENMFWYRQDPGLGLRLIYFSYDVKMKEKGDIPEGYSVSREKKERFSLILESASTNQTSMYLCASSLWLAGPKNIQYFGAGTRLSVL.

In its sample, this clone was seen once. V is TRBV2 and J is TRBJ2-5; possibly TRBD2 for D (5 bases). CDR1 SNHLY and CDR2 FYNNEI come from the germline V gene. Trimming pared 7 bases from V and 0 bases from J, leaving 12 bases between. The CDR3 runs to 14 residues. CDR3 nucleotide sequence: TGTGCCAGCATATTGGGCGGGTACCAAGAGACCCAGTACTTC. Amino acid sequence: CASILGGYQETQYF.

This chain uses TRBV9 with TRBJ1-4; the match to TRBD1 covers 11 bases. This CDR3 is 16 amino acids long. Looked up from germline, CDR1 is SGDLS and CDR2 is YYNGEE. The V and J ends lost 4 bases and 8 bases, in that order; junction bases with no gene match: 10. CDR3 sequence reads: CASSQGTGGVREKLFF. The CDR3 DNA reads TGTGCCAGCAGCCAGGGGACAGGGGGTGTTCGCGAAAAACTGTTTTTT.